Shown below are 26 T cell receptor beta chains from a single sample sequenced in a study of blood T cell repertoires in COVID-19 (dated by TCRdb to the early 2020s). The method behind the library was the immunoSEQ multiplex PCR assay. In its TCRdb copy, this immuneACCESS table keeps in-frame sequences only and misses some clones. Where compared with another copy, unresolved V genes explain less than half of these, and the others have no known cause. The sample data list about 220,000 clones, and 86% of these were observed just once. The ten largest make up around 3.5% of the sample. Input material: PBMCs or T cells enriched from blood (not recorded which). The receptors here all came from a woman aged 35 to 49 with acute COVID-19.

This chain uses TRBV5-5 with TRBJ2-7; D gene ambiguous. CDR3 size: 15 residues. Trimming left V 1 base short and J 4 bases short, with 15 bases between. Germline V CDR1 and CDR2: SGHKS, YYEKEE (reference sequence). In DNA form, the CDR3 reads TGTGCCAGCAGCTTGTATGTGAGCCCTAATTACGAGCAGTACTTC. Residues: CASSLYVSPNYEQYF.

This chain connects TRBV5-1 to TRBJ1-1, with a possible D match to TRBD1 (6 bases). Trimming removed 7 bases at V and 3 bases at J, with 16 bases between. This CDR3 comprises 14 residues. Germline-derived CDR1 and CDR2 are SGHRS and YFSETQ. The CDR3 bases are TGCGCCAGCCGGCTCACAGGGAGCCACACTGAAGCTTTCTTT. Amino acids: CASRLTGSHTEAFF.

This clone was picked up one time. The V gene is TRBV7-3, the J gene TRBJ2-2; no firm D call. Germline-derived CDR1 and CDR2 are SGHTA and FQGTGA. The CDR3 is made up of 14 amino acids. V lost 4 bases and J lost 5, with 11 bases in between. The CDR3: CASSSSRVTGELFF. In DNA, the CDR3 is TGTGCCAGCAGCTCCTCCCGGGTTACCGGGGAGCTGTTTTTT.

Written as DNA, the CDR3 is TGTGCCAGCAGCTCCCGCGGGACTAACAATGAGCAGTTCTTC. This encodes CASSSRGTNNEQFF. V is TRBV5-6 and J is TRBJ2-1, with 7 bases that match TRBD2. Germline CDR1 is SGHDT and CDR2 is YYEEEE. With V trimmed by 3 bases and J by 5 bases, 5 bases remained unmatched. This CDR3 spans 14 amino acids.

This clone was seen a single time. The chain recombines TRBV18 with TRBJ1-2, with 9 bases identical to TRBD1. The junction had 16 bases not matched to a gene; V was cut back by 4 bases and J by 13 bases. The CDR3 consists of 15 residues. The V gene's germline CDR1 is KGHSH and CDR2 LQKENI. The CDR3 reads CASSQQPGQGITSTF. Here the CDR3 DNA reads TGTGCCAGCTCACAACAACCGGGACAGGGAATAACCTCCACCTTC.

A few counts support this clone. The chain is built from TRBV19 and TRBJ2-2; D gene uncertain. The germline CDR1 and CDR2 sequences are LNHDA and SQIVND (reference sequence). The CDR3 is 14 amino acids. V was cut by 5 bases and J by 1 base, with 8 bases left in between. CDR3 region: CASSGPLNTGELFF. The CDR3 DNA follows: TGTGCCAGTAGTGGCCCGTTGAACACCGGGGAGCTGTTTTTT.

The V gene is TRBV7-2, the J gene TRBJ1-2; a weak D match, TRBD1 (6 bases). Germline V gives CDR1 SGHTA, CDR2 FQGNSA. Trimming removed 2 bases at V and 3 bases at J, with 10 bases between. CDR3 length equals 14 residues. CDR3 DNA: TGTGCCAGCAGCTTATCAGCAGGGGACTATGGCTACACCTTC. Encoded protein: CASSLSAGDYGYTF.

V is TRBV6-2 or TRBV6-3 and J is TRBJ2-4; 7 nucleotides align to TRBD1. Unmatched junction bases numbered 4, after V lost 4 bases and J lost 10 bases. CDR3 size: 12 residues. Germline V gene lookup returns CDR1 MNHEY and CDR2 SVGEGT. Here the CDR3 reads CASSSGQRIQYF. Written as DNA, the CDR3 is TGTGCCAGCAGTTCGGGACAGCGGATTCAGTACTTC.

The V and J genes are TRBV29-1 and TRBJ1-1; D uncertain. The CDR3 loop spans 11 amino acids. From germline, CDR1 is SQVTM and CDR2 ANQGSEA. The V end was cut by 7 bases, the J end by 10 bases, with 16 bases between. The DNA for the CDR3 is TGCAGCGCCGCGGATGGGTTTCGAGCTTTCTTT. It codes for CSAADGFRAFF.

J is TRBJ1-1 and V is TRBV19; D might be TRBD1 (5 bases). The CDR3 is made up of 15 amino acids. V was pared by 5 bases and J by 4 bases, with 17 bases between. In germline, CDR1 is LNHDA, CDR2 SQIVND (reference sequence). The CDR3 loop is CASSWTSSIVTEAFF. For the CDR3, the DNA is TGTGCCAGTAGTTGGACAAGCTCGATAGTCACTGAAGCTTTCTTT.

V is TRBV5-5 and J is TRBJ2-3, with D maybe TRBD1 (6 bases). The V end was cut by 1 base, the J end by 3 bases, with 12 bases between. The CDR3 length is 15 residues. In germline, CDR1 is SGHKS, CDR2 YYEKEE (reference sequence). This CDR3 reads CASSLSNRETDTQYF. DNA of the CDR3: TGTGCCAGCAGCTTGTCGAACAGGGAGACAGATACGCAGTATTTT.

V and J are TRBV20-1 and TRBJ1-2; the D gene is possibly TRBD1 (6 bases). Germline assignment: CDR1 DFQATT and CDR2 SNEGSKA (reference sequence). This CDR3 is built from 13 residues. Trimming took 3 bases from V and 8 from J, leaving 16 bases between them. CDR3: CSASPTGIDGYTF. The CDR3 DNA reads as TGCAGTGCTAGTCCGACAGGAATCGACGGCTACACCTTC.

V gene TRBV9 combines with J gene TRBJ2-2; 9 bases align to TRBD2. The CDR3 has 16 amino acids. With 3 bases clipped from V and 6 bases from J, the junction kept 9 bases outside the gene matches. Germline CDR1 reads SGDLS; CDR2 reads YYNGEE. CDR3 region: CASSEGGGGAPGELFF. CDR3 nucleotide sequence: TGTGCCAGCAGCGAAGGTGGCGGGGGGGCCCCCGGGGAGCTGTTTTTT.

CDR3 residues: CASSKTGLSSYNEQFF. In DNA, the CDR3 is TGTGCCAGCAGCAAGACAGGACTTAGCTCCTACAATGAGCAGTTCTTC. This chain joins TRBV4-2 and TRBJ2-1; tentatively, D is TRBD1 (6 bases). The CDR3 spans 16 residues. The ends were cut back, 5 bases at V and 0 bases at J, with 14 bases in the middle. Per the germline V gene, CDR1 is LGHNA and CDR2 is YNFKEQ.

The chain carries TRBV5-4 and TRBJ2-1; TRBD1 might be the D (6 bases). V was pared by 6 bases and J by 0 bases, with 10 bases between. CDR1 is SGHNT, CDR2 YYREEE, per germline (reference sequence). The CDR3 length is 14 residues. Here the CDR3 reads CASTRGSSYNEQFF. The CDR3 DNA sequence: TGTGCCAGCACCAGGGGAAGCTCCTACAATGAGCAGTTCTTC.

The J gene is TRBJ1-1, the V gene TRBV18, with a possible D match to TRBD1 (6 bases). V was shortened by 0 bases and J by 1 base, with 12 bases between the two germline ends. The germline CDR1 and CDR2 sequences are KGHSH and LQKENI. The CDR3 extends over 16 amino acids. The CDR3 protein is CASSPPNGGANTEAFF. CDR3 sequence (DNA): TGTGCCAGCTCACCACCCAATGGGGGCGCGAACACTGAAGCTTTCTTT.

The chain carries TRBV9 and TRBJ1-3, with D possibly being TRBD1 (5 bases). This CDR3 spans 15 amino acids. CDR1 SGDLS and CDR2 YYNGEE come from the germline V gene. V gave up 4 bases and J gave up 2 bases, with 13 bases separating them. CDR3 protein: CASSFQGPPGNTIYF. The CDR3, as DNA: TGTGCCAGCAGCTTTCAGGGCCCGCCTGGAAACACCATATATTTT.

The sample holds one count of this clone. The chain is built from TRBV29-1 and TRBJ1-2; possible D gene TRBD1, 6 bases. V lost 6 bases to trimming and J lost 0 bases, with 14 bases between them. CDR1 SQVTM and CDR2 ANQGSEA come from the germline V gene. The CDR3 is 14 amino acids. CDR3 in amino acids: CSVTGHRSNYGYTF. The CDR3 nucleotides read TGCAGCGTAACGGGACACCGATCTAACTATGGCTACACCTTC.

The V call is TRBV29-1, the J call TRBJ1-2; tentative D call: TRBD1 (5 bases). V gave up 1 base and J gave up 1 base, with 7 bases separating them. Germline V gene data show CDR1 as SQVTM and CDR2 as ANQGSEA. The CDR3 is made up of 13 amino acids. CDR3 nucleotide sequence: TGCAGCGTTGAAGGGGGGGGTAACTATGGCTACACCTTC. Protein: CSVEGGGNYGYTF.

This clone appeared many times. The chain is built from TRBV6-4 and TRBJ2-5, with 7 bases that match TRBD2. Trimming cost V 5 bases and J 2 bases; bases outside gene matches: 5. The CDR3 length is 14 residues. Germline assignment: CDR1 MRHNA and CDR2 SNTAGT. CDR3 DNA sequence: TGTGCCAGCAGTAGCGGGACCTCACAAGAGACCCAGTACTTC. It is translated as CASSSGTSQETQYF.

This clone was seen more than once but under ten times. CDR3 loop: CASSQGVRESGYTF. The CDR3 DNA sequence: TGCGCCAGCAGCCAAGGGGTTAGGGAGAGTGGCTACACCTTC. J is TRBJ1-2 and V is TRBV4-1, with D unclear. The CDR3 sequence is 14 residues long. V was trimmed by 1 base and J by 7 bases, leaving 13 bases between them. CDR1 and CDR2 (germline): MGHRA, YSYEKL.

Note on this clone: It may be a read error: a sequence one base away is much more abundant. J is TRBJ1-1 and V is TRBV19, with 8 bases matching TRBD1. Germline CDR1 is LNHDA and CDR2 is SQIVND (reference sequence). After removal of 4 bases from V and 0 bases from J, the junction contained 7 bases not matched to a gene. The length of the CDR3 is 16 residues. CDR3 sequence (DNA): TGTGCCAGTAGTACCCCGACAGGGGCCATGAACACTGAAGCTTTCTTT. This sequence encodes CASSTPTGAMNTEAFF.

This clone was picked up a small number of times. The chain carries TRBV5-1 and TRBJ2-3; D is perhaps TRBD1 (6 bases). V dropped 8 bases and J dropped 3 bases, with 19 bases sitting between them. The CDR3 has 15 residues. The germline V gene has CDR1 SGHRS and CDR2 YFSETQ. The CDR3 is CASSPRGMVTDTQYF. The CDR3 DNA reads TGCGCCAGTTCACCAAGGGGGATGGTAACAGATACGCAGTATTTT.

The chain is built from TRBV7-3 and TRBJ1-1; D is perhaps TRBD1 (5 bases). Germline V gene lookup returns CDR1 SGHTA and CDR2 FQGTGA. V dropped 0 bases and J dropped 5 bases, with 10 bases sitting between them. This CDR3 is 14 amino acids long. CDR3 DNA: TGTGCCAGCAGCTTAACCCCGGGGGTGACTGAAGCTTTCTTT. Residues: CASSLTPGVTEAFF. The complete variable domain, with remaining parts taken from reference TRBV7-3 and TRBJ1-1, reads GAGVSQTPSNKVTEKGKYVELRCDPISGHTALYWYRQSLGQGPEFLIYFQGTGAADDSGLPNDRFFAVRPEGSVSTLKIQRTERGDSAVYLCASSLTPGVTEAFFGQGTRLTVV.

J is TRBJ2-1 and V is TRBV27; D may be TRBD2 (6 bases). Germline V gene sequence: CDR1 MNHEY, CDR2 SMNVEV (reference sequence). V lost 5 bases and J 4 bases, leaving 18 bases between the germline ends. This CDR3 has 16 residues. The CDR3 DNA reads TGTGCCAGCAGTCTAGCACGGGGGACCTCGTACAATGAGCAGTTCTTC. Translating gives CASSLARGTSYNEQFF.

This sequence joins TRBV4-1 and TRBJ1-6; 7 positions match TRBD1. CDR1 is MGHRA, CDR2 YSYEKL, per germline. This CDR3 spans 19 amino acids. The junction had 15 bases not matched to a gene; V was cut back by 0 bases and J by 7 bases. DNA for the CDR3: TGCGCCAGCAGCCAAGAGCCCGGGACAGAGAGCATATGGAATTCACCCCTCCACTTT. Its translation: CASSQEPGTESIWNSPLHF.